This T cell receptor (beta chain) was captured in a study of T cells in Graves' hyperthyroidism and ophthalmopathy. General study findings and limits: Peripheral blood also featured most of the thyroid clonotypes expanded above 0.001.

CDR1 and CDR2 (germline): GTSNPN, SVGIG (reference sequence). The CDR3 loop spans 13 amino acids. Trimming shortened V by 4 bases and J by 1 base, and 11 bases separated the two germline ends. With respect to this clonotype: What it recognizes is unknown.

RNA transcripts served as the template for amplifying TCR beta CDR3 regions. HTBI primers were employed in a first-round RT-PCR of the TCR CDR3. TCRdb recomputed calls from the multiplex PCR reads with MiXCR, one row per CDR3 protein. The sample shows a few hundred thousand distinct CDR3 sequences, 13% to 15% of them seen only once. Clinical symptoms, serum thyroxine, TRAb, thyroid ultrasound and orbital computed tomography informed diagnoses. Around 9.9 ml of fresh peripheral blood supplied the PBMCs. The sequenced material came from blood. The chain combines TRBV30 with TRBJ2-7, with D perhaps matching TRBD1 (6 bases). The TCR originated in a woman in her thirties or forties with Graves' hyperthyroidism that later progressed to Graves' ophthalmopathy. CDR3 DNA: TGTGCCTGGACCACAGGGATATCCTACGAGCAGTACTTC. Its translation is CAWTTGISYEQYF.